This entry lists 18 T cell receptor beta chains sequenced from one sample in a study of blood T cell repertoires in COVID-19. Profiled with immunoSEQ multiplex PCR; TCRdb holds only in-frame clones, not every one. The sample holds 110,000 or so clones, roughly nine tenths seen once. The sequenced sample was peripheral blood. The receptors shown here come from a man in his 70s with active or convalescent COVID-19.

The table lists this clone with a count of one. The rearrangement joins TRBV7-9 to TRBJ2-7; the match to TRBD1 covers 8 bases. V dropped 4 bases and J dropped 6; count of bases not matched to a gene: 8. The CDR3 is made up of 14 amino acids. The V gene's germline CDR1 is SEHNR and CDR2 FQNEAQ (reference sequence). CDR3 sequence (DNA): TGTGCCAGCAGCTCCGGGACAGGCCGGCTCGAGCAGTACTTC. Its translation: CASSSGTGRLEQYF.

This clone was recorded once. The chain has TRBV2 and TRBJ1-5; D is ambiguous. The length of the CDR3 is 13 residues. The germline CDR1 and CDR2 sequences are SNHLY and FYNNEI. Trimming removed 4 bases from V and 7 bases from J, with 11 bases in between. CDR3 in DNA: TGTGCCAGCAGTGTGGGGAGAGGACAGCCCCAGCATTTT. It encodes CASSVGRGQPQHF.

The rearrangement joins TRBV28 to TRBJ1-2; D may be TRBD1 (6 bases). CDR1 MDHEN and CDR2 SYDVKM come from the germline V gene. V dropped 9 bases and J dropped 0 bases, with 17 bases sitting between them. CDR3 size: 15 residues. CDR3 sequence reads: CASLASGTTNYGYTF. CDR3 coding DNA: TGTGCCAGTCTCGCGTCCGGGACAACTAACTATGGCTACACCTTC.

The gene calls are TRBV9 and TRBJ2-5; no clear D gene. Per the germline V gene, CDR1 is SGDLS and CDR2 is YYNGEE. Deletions cut 7 bases from V and 2 bases from J, with 15 bases between. This CDR3 is built from 14 residues. The chain's CDR3 is CASARELLQETQYF. The DNA for the CDR3 is TGTGCCAGCGCCCGAGAATTGCTGCAAGAGACCCAGTACTTC.

This chain uses TRBV4-1 with TRBJ1-4; 10 nucleotides align to TRBD1. The CDR3 extends over 16 amino acids. The ends lost 3 bases at V and 7 bases at J; junction bases unmatched: 8. CDR1 and CDR2 (germline): MGHRA, YSYEKL. The CDR3 spells CASSQPGQGVIEKLFF. DNA of the CDR3: TGCGCCAGCAGCCAGCCAGGACAGGGGGTTATTGAAAAACTGTTTTTT.

The V gene is TRBV10-3, the J gene TRBJ2-1; TRBD1 might be the D (5 bases). Germline CDR1 reads ENHRY; CDR2 reads SYGVKD. CDR3 length: 12 residues. The V end was cut by 6 bases, the J end by 5 bases, with 8 bases between. CDR3 bases: TGTGCCATCAGGGCGACAGACAATGAGCAGTTCTTC. It codes for CAIRATDNEQFF.

The chain couples TRBV5-1 to TRBJ2-3; a possible D gene is TRBD1 (6 bases). Germline V CDR1 and CDR2: SGHRS, YFSETQ. Trimming cost V 2 bases and J 0 bases, with 19 bases left between them. There are 18 residues in the CDR3. CDR3 sequence: CASSFAIKTGPSTDTQYF. The CDR3 nucleotides read TGCGCCAGCAGCTTTGCAATAAAGACAGGACCTAGCACAGATACGCAGTATTTT. Full variable domain (missing parts from reference TRBV5-1 and TRBJ2-3): KAGVTQTPRYLIKTRGQQVTLSCSPISGHRSVSWYQQTPGQGLQFLFEYFSETQRNKGNFPGRFSGRQFSNSRSEMNVSTLELGDSALYLCASSFAIKTGPSTDTQYFGPGTRLTVL.

The chain recombines TRBV10-3 with TRBJ1-5, with D possibly being TRBD1 (6 bases). V lost 6 bases to trimming and J lost 1 base, with 10 bases between them. Per germline, CDR1 ENHRY and CDR2 SYGVKD. This CDR3 has 14 amino acids. The CDR3 DNA is TGTGCCATCAGCTCCGGACAGAGCAATCAGCCCCAGCATTTT. It codes for CAISSGQSNQPQHF.

The CDR3 spells CASSINTGQGYGGYTF. DNA of the CDR3: TGTGCCAGCAGCATAAATACGGGACAGGGGTATGGTGGCTACACCTTC. The gene calls are TRBV6-4 and TRBJ1-2, with TRBD1 identical over 10 bases. Germline CDR1 is MRHNA and CDR2 is SNTAGT. The CDR3 loop spans 16 amino acids. Trimming removed 6 bases from V and 7 bases from J; junction bases left unmatched: 14.

This chain uses TRBV24-1 with TRBJ2-1, with TRBD1 matching 7 bases. Trimming cost V 5 bases and J 7 bases; bases outside gene matches: 10. The length of the CDR3 is 15 residues. Germline CDR1 is KGHDR and CDR2 is SFDVKD. The CDR3 nucleotides read TGTGCCACCAGTGCCACTGACAGGGTATGGAATGAGCAGTTCTTC. Encoded protein: CATSATDRVWNEQFF.

The V and J genes are TRBV3-1 (or the pseudogene TRBV3-2) and TRBJ1-1; 8 nucleotides match TRBD1. The CDR3 consists of 12 residues. V lost 2 bases and J lost 11; bases outside the gene matches: 4. Germline CDR1 is LGHDT and CDR2 is YNNKEL (reference sequence). The CDR3 nucleotides read TGTGCCAGCAGCCAATCGGACAGGGCCGCTTTCTTT. Encoded protein: CASSQSDRAAFF.

The genes are TRBV27 and TRBJ1-5, with D possibly TRBD1 on 5 matching bases. CDR1 is MNHEY, CDR2 SMNVEV, per germline (reference sequence). This CDR3 is 15 amino acids long. With 2 bases removed from V and 5 bases from J, the gap between germline ends came to 13 bases. CDR3 protein: CASSLIAGGYQPQHF. The CDR3 DNA reads as TGTGCCAGCAGTTTAATCGCGGGGGGGTATCAGCCCCAGCATTTT.

This chain uses TRBV27 with TRBJ2-1, with 8 bases fitting TRBD1. In germline, CDR1 is MNHEY, CDR2 SMNVEV (reference sequence). V was clipped by 2 bases and J by 2 bases; unmatched bases: 8. The CDR3 is made up of 17 amino acids. The CDR3 DNA follows: TGTGCCAGCAGTTTAGCACTCGGGACAGGTCCCTACAATGAGCAGTTCTTC. It yields the protein CASSLALGTGPYNEQFF.

The chain combines TRBV29-1 with TRBJ2-7; TRBD1 agrees at 7 bases. After removal of 4 bases from V and 1 base from J, the junction contained 13 bases not matched to a gene. Germline values: CDR1 SQVTM, CDR2 ANQGSEA. The CDR3 is 16 residues long. CDR3 DNA: TGCAGCGTTGCCGCGCCTGAGACAGGGAAATCCTACGAGCAGTACTTC. Its protein is CSVAAPETGKSYEQYF.

The V gene is TRBV27, the J gene TRBJ2-7; 10 nucleotides align to TRBD1. The CDR3 spans 16 residues. V was clipped by 2 bases and J by 7 bases; unmatched bases: 11. The germline V gene encodes CDR1 MNHEY and CDR2 SMNVEV (reference sequence). The CDR3 nucleotides are TGTGCCAGCAGTTTAGCCGGGACAGGGGTTTCGGGTGAGCAGTACTTC. Encoded protein: CASSLAGTGVSGEQYF.

The chain joins TRBV5-4 to TRBJ1-2, with D possibly being TRBD1 (5 bases). Germline-derived CDR1 and CDR2 are SGHNT and YYREEE (reference sequence). The CDR3 is 14 amino acids. The ends were cut back, 0 bases at V and 5 bases at J, with 11 bases in the middle. The CDR3: CASSLEGRGYGYTF. The CDR3 nucleotides are TGTGCCAGCAGCTTGGAGGGGAGGGGTTATGGCTACACCTTC.

V and J are TRBV5-1 and TRBJ2-7; D unclear. The germline V gene has CDR1 SGHRS and CDR2 YFSETQ. The CDR3 sequence is 15 residues long. V gave up 4 bases and J gave up 5 bases, with 19 bases separating them. The chain's CDR3 is CASSPSASSMDEQYF. The CDR3 nucleotides are TGCGCCAGCAGCCCATCAGCGAGCAGTATGGACGAGCAGTACTTC.

J is TRBJ2-7 and V is TRBV6-4; TRBD2 matches 9 bases. The CDR3 contains 14 residues. J gave up 7 bases and V 3 bases, and 7 bases lay outside the gene matches. Germline lookup yields CDR1 MRHNA and CDR2 SNTAGT. In DNA, the CDR3 is TGTGCCAGCAGTGAAACTAGCGGGCGGCGGGAGCAGTACTTC. It translates to CASSETSGRREQYF.